This TCR beta chain originates from a study of metastatic and nonmetastatic thyroid tumors. Using MiXCR, TCRdb reanalyzed the PCR reads. The table includes about 47,000 clones, under 25% detected once. Comments on this clone: Its antigen is unknown.

Among the patients, none had received any treatment before thyroid surgery. The CDR3 has 14 residues. V was shortened by 0 bases and J by 2 bases, with 11 bases between the two germline ends. CDR1 and CDR2 (germline): GTSNPN, SVGIG (reference sequence). Study conclusions and caveats: Reports indicated that malignant thyroid tumors showed significantly higher TCR beta diversity than benign nodules did, in blood and tumor.

The chain links TRBV30 to TRBJ2-7; tentatively, D is TRBD2 (6 bases). The specimen was blood. The receptor comes from a male donor with papillary thyroid cancer or a benign thyroid nodule (not recorded which). Some clones in this sample may be carry-over from other donors' samples. In DNA, the CDR3 is TGTGCCTGGAGTGTAAGGCGGGACCCCTACGAGCAGTACTTC. This gives the protein CAWSVRRDPYEQYF. Supplemented by reference TRBV30 and TRBJ2-7, the full variable domain reads SQTIHQWPATLVQPVGSPLSLECTVEGTSNPNLYWYRQAAGRGLQLLFYSVGIGQISSEVPQNLSASRPQDRQFILSSKKLLLSDSGFYLCAWSVRRDPYEQYFGPGTRLTVT.